A selection of T cell receptor beta chains follows, all from one sample in a study of blood T cells in healthy people across ages. TCRdb called the 5' RACE reads again in MiXCR, with one record for every CDR3 protein. This sample yields more than 600,000 distinct CDR3 sequences, of which roughly 25% are seen a single time; 9.4% belongs to the top ten. In addition, the sample was reused for a study of T cells of mothers and their children.

Material: blood. The receptors were gathered from a boy between 5 and 17 years old in good health. The CDR3 runs from the conserved cysteine through the conserved F or W. The D gene is left open where the match is weak. Clone size is given for some rows only: seen once, a few or many times, or a class if the clone is expanded.

V gene	clone size	J gene	D gene	CDR3 length	CDR3 protein	CDR3 DNA
TRBV20-1	many	TRBJ2-5	-	10	CSARKETQYF	TGCAGCGCCCGTAAAGAGACCCAGTACTTC
TRBV20-1	-	TRBJ2-1	TRBD2	15	CSVSEGLAVRGEQFF	TGCAGCGTGAGCGAGGGACTAGCGGTGAGGGGTGAGCAGTTCTTC
TRBV12-3/TRBV12-4	-	TRBJ1-2	-	12	CASSLSPLGYTF	TGTGCCAGCAGTTTATCCCCGTTAGGCTACACCTTC
TRBV7-2	few	TRBJ2-2	-	14	CASNLAWDTGELFF	TGTGCCAGCAACTTAGCCTGGGACACCGGGGAGCTGTTTTTT
TRBV24-1	few	TRBJ2-3	-	13	CATSRDDTDTQYF	TGTGCCACCAGCCGGGACGACACAGATACGCAGTACTTT
TRBV7-9	-	TRBJ2-3	-	17	CASSWRVQGSSTDTQYF	TGTGCCAGCAGCTGGAGAGTCCAGGGGAGCAGCACAGATACGCAGTATTTT
TRBV2	-	TRBJ1-5	-	13	CASSEGRNQPQHF	TGTGCCAGCAGTGAAGGGCGCAATCAGCCCCAGCATTTT
TRBV20-1	-	TRBJ2-5	TRBD2	16	CSAKTSGRGYQETQYF	TGCAGTGCCAAAACCAGCGGGAGGGGGTACCAAGAGACCCAGTACTTC
TRBV5-6	-	TRBJ1-1	-	12	CASGQISTEAFF	TGTGCCAGTGGACAAATTTCCACTGAAGCTTTCTTT
TRBV6-2/TRBV6-3	-	TRBJ2-2	-	14	CASSYPTGSGELFF	TGTGCCAGCAGTTACCCGACAGGAAGCGGGGAGCTGTTTTTT
TRBV10-3	-	TRBJ2-3	-	14	CAISGQGGTDTQYF	TGTGCCATCAGTGGGCAGGGGGGGACAGATACGCAGTATTTT
TRBV6-1	-	TRBJ2-3	-	14	CVSSEPGIADTQYF	TGTGTCAGCAGTGAACCGGGAATCGCAGATACGCAGTATTTT
TRBV15	few	TRBJ2-5	TRBD2	17	CATSREISGIEGETQYF	TGTGCCACCAGCAGAGAGATTAGCGGGATCGAGGGAGAGACCCAGTACTTC
TRBV29-1	few	TRBJ2-1	TRBD1	19	CSVEDRTGGYPSSYNEQFF	TGCAGCGTTGAAGATCGCACAGGGGGCTACCCGAGCTCCTACAATGAGCAGTTCTTC
TRBV7-8	few	TRBJ2-1	-	14	CASSSALGFNEQFF	TGTGCCAGCAGCTCCGCACTAGGGTTCAATGAGCAGTTCTTC
TRBV10-3	few	TRBJ1-2	-	13	CAISEIEGSGYTF	TGTGCCATCAGTGAGATCGAAGGAAGTGGCTACACCTTC
TRBV27	many	TRBJ2-7	TRBD1	13	CASSSDRAYEQYF	TGTGCCAGCAGTTCGGACAGGGCCTACGAGCAGTACTTC
TRBV27	-	TRBJ2-7	-	13	CVSSFTANYEQYF	TGTGTCAGCAGTTTTACAGCTAACTACGAGCAGTACTTC
TRBV20-1	-	TRBJ1-1	-	16	CSATQGTPWGNTEAFF	TGCAGTGCTACGCAGGGTACTCCCTGGGGTAACACTGAAGCTTTCTTT
TRBV7-9	few	TRBJ1-4	-	14	CASSPDRLEEKLFF	TGTGCCAGCAGTCCAGACAGGTTGGAAGAAAAACTGTTTTTT
TRBV29-1	-	TRBJ2-3	-	15	CSVEDRSGATDTQYF	TGCAGCGTTGAAGATCGAAGCGGTGCCACAGATACGCAGTATTTT
TRBV7-3	few	TRBJ2-1	TRBD2	15	CASSPTGGFVNEQFF	TGTGCCAGCAGCCCTACGGGGGGGTTTGTCAATGAGCAGTTCTTC
TRBV2	-	TRBJ1-4	TRBD1	14	CASRRQGANEKLFF	TGTGCCAGCAGGAGACAGGGGGCTAATGAAAAACTGTTTTTT
TRBV5-5	-	TRBJ2-7	-	13	CASSFPGEGEQYF	TGTGCCAGCAGCTTCCCAGGGGAGGGCGAGCAGTACTTC
TRBV6-6	-	TRBJ2-5	-	14	CASSLGQNKETQYF	TGTGCCAGCAGCCTCGGACAGAATAAAGAGACCCAGTACTTC
TRBV7-2	-	TRBJ2-5	-	15	CASSLDPTYQETQYF	TGTGCCAGCAGCTTAGATCCGACGTACCAAGAGACCCAGTACTTC
TRBV18	-	TRBJ2-7	TRBD1	14	CASSPDRAIYEQYF	TGTGCCAGCTCACCAGACAGGGCCATCTACGAGCAGTACTTC
TRBV7-9	few	TRBJ2-1	-	14	CASSTGLPYNEQFF	TGTGCCAGCAGCACAGGACTACCATACAATGAGCAGTTCTTC
TRBV7-9	-	TRBJ1-4	-	16	CASSQSSAGRGEKLFF	TGTGCCAGCAGCCAATCGTCGGCGGGCAGGGGTGAAAAACTGTTTTTT
TRBV14	few	TRBJ1-3	TRBD1	18	CASSLVLDRGPFGNTIYF	TGTGCCAGCAGCCTCGTCTTGGACAGGGGTCCTTTTGGAAACACCATATATTTT
TRBV7-9	-	TRBJ2-7	-	16	CASSLAVRQGIYEQYF	TGTGCCAGCAGCTTAGCTGTCCGCCAAGGGATTTACGAGCAGTACTTC
TRBV6-2/TRBV6-3	-	TRBJ1-5	TRBD1	13	CASSGQAGQPQHF	TGTGCCAGCAGCGGACAGGCGGGGCAGCCCCAGCATTTT
TRBV11-2	few	TRBJ1-1	-	13	CASSFAQNTEAFF	TGTGCCAGCAGCTTCGCGCAGAACACTGAAGCTTTCTTT
TRBV5-6	-	TRBJ1-2	-	14	CASSLANTNYGYTF	TGTGCCAGCAGCTTGGCAAATACTAACTATGGCTACACCTTC
TRBV12-3/TRBV12-4	-	TRBJ1-2	-	12	CASSEVGYGYTF	TGTGCCAGCAGTGAAGTAGGTTATGGCTACACCTTC
TRBV7-2	many	TRBJ1-4	TRBD1	14	CASSFDRGNEKLFF	TGTGCCAGCAGCTTTGACAGGGGAAATGAAAAACTGTTTTTT
TRBV29-1	few	TRBJ1-4	-	14	CSARDGPLNEKLFF	TGCAGCGCCCGCGACGGTCCCCTTAATGAAAAACTGTTTTTT
TRBV29-1	few	TRBJ2-7	TRBD1	15	CSVEVSGQGTYEQYF	TGCAGCGTTGAAGTATCTGGACAGGGGACCTACGAGCAGTACTTC
TRBV3-1	-	TRBJ2-1	-	13	CASSQGLPPGQFF	TGTGCCAGCAGCCAAGGGCTACCCCCGGGGCAGTTCTTC
TRBV19	-	TRBJ2-5	-	13	CASSPRARETQYF	TGTGCCAGTAGTCCACGGGCCCGAGAGACCCAGTACTTC
TRBV20-1	-	TRBJ1-2	TRBD1	14	CSALGTAYNYGYTF	TGCAGTGCTCTCGGGACAGCTTATAACTATGGCTACACCTTC
TRBV7-2	-	TRBJ2-7	-	15	CASSFEGLSHYEQYF	TGTGCCAGCAGCTTTGAGGGACTGTCACATTACGAGCAGTACTTC
TRBV7-6	few	TRBJ2-7	TRBD1	14	CASSLGDRGREQYF	TGTGCCAGCAGCTTAGGGGACAGGGGGCGAGAGCAGTACTTC
TRBV28	-	TRBJ2-5	TRBD2	15	CASSFRASGQETQYF	TGTGCCAGCAGTTTTCGGGCTAGCGGTCAAGAGACCCAGTACTTC
TRBV29-1	-	TRBJ2-5	-	13	CSADGGARETQYF	TGCAGTGCTGACGGGGGAGCGCGGGAGACCCAGTACTTC
TRBV4-2	-	TRBJ2-7	-	16	CASSQERGGLAYEQYF	TGTGCCAGCAGCCAAGAGAGGGGGGGTCTAGCCTACGAGCAGTACTTC
TRBV5-1	-	TRBJ1-2	-	12	CASSVDLYGYTF	TGCGCCAGCAGCGTGGACTTATATGGCTACACCTTC
TRBV12-3/TRBV12-4	-	TRBJ1-2	-	13	CASSPPGWAGYTF	TGTGCCAGCAGCCCCCCCGGGTGGGCTGGCTACACCTTC
TRBV21-1	few	TRBJ2-5	-	16	CASGVPRDRVEETQYF	TGTGCCAGCGGCGTGCCAAGGGACAGGGTGGAAGAGACCCAGTACTTC
TRBV5-6	many	TRBJ2-1	-	12	CASSWELSQQFF	TGTGCCAGCAGCTGGGAGTTGAGCCAGCAGTTCTTC
TRBV5-5	-	TRBJ1-1	TRBD1	14	CASSSDRDRSGAFF	TGCGCCAGCAGCTCCGACAGGGATAGGAGTGGAGCTTTCTTT
TRBV9	-	TRBJ1-5	-	14	CASSVGQHNQPQHF	TGTGCCAGCAGCGTAGGGCAGCACAATCAGCCCCAGCATTTT
TRBV29-1	-	TRBJ2-5	TRBD1	12	CSGSDRGETQYF	TGCAGCGGGAGCGACAGGGGAGAGACCCAGTACTTC